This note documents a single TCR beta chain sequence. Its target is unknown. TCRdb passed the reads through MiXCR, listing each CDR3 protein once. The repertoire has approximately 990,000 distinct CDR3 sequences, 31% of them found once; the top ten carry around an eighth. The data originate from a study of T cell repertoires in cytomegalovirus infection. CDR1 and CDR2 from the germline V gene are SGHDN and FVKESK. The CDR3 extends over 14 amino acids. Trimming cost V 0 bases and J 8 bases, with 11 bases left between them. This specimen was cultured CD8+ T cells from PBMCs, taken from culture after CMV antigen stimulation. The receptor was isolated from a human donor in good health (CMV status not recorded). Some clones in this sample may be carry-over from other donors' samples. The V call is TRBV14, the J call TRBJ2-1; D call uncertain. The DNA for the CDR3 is TGTGCCAGCAGCCAAGATCAGCGTTGGGATGAGCAGTTCTTC. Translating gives CASSQDQRWDEQFF.